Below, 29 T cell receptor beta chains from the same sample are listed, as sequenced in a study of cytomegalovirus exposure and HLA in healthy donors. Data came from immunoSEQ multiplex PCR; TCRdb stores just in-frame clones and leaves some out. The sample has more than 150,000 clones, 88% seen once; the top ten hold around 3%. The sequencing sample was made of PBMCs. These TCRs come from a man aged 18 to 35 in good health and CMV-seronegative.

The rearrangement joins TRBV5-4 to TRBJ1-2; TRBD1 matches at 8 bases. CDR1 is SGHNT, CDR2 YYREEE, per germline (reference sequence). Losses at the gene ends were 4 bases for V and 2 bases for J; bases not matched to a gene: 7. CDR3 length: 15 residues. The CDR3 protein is CASSLSTGANYGYTF. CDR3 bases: TGTGCCAGCAGCCTTTCGACAGGGGCCAACTATGGCTACACCTTC.

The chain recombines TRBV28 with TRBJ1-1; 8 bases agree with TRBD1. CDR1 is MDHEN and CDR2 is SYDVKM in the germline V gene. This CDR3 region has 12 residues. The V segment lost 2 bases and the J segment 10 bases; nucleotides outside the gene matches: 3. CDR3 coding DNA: TGTGCCAGCAGTTTAGGACAGGGTTTAGCTTTCTTT. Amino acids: CASSLGQGLAFF.

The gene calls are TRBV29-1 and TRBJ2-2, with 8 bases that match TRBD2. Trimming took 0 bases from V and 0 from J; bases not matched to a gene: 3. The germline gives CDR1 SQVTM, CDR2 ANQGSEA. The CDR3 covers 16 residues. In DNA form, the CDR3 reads TGCAGCGTTGAAGATCAGCGGGAGACGAACACCGGGGAGCTGTTTTTT. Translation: CSVEDQRETNTGELFF.

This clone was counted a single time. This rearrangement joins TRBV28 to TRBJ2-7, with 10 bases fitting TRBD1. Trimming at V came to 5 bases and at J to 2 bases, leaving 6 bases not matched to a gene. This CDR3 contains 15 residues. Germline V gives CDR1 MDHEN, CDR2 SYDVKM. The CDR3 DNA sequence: TGTGCCAGCAGTCCCGGGACAGGGGCGCCCTACGAGCAGTACGTC. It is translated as CASSPGTGAPYEQYV.

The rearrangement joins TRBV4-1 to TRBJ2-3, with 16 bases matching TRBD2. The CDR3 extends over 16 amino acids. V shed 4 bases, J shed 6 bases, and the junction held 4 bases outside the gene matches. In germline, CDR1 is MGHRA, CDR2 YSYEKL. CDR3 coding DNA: TGCGCCAGCAGCCGCGGGACTAGCGGGGGGGCCGATACGCAGTATTTT. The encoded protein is CASSRGTSGGADTQYF.

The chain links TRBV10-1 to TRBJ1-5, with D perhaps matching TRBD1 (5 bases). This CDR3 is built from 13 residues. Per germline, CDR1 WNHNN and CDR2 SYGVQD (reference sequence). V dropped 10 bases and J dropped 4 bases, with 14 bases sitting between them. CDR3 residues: CATQGGRNQPQHF. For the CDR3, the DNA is TGCGCCACTCAGGGTGGGCGGAATCAGCCCCAGCATTTT.

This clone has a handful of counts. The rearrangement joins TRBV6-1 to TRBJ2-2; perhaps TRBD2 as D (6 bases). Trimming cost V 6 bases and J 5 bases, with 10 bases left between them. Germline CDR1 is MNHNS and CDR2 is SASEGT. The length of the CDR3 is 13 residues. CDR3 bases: TGTGCCAGCAGGACTGGGGGGACCGGGGAGCTGTTTTTT. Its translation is CASRTGGTGELFF.

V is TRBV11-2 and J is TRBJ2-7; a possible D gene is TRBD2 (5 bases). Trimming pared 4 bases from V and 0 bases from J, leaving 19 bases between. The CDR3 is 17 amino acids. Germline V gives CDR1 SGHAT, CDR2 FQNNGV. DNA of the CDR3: TGTGCCAGCAGCTCCCCCTTAGGAGCGGCGAGCTCCTACGAGCAGTACTTC. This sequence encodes CASSSPLGAASSYEQYF.

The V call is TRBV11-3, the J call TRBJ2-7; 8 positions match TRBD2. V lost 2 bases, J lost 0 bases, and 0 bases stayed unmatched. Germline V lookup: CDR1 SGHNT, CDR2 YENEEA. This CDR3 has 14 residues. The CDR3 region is CASSLTSGSYEQYF. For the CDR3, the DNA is TGTGCCAGCAGCTTAACTAGCGGCTCCTACGAGCAGTACTTC.

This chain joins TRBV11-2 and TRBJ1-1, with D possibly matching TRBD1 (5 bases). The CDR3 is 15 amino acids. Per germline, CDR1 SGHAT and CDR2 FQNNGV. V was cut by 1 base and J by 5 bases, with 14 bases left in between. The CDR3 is CASSLGIGGETEAFF. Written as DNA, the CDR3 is TGTGCCAGCAGCTTAGGAATCGGGGGGGAGACTGAAGCTTTCTTT.

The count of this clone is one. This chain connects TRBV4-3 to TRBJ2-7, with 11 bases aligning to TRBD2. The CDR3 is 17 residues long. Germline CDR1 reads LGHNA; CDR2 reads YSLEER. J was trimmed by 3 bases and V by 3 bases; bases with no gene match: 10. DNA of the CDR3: TGCGCCAGCAGCCAGGAAACCGGGACTAGCGGTTTCTACGAGCAGTACTTC. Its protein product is CASSQETGTSGFYEQYF.

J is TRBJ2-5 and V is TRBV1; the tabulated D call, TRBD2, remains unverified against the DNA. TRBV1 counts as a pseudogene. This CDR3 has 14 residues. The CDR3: CTSSPAGGLETQYF. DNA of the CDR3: TGCACCAGCAGCCCGGCGGGGGGATTGGAGACCCAGTACTTC.

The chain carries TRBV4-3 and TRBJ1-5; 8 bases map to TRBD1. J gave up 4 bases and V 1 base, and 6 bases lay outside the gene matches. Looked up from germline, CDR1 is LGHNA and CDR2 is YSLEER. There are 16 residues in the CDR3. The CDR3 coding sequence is TGCGCCAGCAGCCAAGGGACAGGGTTCGGGAATCAGCCCCAGCATTTT. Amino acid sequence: CASSQGTGFGNQPQHF.

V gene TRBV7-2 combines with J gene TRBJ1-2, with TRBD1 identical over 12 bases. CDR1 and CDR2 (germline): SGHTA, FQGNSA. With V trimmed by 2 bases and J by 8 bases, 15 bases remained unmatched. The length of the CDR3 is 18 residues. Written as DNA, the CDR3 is TGTGCCAGCAGCTTATGGTCTGGACCGGGACAGGGGGCTTGGGGCTACACCTTC. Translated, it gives CASSLWSGPGQGAWGYTF.

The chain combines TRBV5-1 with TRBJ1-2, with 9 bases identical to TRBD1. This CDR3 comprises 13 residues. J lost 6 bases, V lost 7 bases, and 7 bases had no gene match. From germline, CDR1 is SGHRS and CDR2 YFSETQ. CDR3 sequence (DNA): TGCGCCAGCCGCCAACAGGGGGCGGATGGCTACACCTTC. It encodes CASRQQGADGYTF. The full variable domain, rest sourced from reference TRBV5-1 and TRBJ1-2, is KAGVTQTPRYLIKTRGQQVTLSCSPISGHRSVSWYQQTPGQGLQFLFEYFSETQRNKGNFPGRFSGRQFSNSRSEMNVSTLELGDSALYLCASRQQGADGYTFGSGTRLTVV.

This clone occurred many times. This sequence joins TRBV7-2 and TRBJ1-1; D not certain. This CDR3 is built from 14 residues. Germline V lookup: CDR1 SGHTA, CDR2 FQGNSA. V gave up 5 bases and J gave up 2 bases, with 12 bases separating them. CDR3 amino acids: CASSQNSINTEAFF. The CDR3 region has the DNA TGTGCCAGCAGCCAAAACAGCATAAACACTGAAGCTTTCTTT.

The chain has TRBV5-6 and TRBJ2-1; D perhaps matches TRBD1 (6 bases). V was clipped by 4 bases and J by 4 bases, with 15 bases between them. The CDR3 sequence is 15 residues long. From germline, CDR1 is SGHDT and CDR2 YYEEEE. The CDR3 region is CASSAGDQGYNEQFF. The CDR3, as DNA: TGTGCCAGCAGCGCAGGGGACCAGGGTTACAATGAGCAGTTCTTC.

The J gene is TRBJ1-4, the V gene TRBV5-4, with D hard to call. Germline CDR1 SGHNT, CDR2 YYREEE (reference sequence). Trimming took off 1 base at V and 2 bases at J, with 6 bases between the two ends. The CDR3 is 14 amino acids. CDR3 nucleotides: TGTGCCAGCAGCTTGCGGGAGACTAATGAAAAACTGTTTTTT. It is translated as CASSLRETNEKLFF. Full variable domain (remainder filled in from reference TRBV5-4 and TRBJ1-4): ETGVTQSPTHLIKTRGQQVTLRCSSQSGHNTVSWYQQALGQGPQFIFQYYREEENGRGNFPPRFSGLQFPNYSSELNVNALELDDSALYLCASSLRETNEKLFFGSGTQLSVL.

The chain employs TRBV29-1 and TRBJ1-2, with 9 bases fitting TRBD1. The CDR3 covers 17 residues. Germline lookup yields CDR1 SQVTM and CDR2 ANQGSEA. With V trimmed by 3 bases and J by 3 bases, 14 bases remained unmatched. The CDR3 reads CSVDLGTGSEEDYGYTF. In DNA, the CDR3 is TGCAGCGTTGATCTTGGGACAGGGTCGGAAGAGGACTATGGCTACACCTTC.

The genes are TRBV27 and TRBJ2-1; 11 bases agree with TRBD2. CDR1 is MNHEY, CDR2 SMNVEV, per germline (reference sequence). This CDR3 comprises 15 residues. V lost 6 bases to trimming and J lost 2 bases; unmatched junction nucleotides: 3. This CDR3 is CASSIAGGTYNEQFF. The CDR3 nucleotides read TGTGCCAGCAGCATAGCGGGAGGGACCTACAATGAGCAGTTCTTC.

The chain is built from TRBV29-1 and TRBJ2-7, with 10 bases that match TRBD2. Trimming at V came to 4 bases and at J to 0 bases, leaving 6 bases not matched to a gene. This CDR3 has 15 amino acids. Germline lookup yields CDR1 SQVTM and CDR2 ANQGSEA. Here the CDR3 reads CSVVTSGASSYEQYF. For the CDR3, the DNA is TGCAGCGTTGTTACTAGCGGGGCGAGCTCCTACGAGCAGTACTTC.

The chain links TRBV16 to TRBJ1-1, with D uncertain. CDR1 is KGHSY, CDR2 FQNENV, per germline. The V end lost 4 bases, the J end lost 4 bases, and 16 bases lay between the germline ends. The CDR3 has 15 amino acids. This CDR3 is CASSPRGPGFTEAFF. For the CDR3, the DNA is TGTGCCAGCAGCCCCAGAGGGCCGGGGTTCACTGAAGCTTTCTTT.

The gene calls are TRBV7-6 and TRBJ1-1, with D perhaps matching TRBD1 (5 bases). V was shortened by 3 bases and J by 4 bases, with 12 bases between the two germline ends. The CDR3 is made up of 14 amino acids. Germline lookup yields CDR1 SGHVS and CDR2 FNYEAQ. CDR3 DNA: TGTGCCAGCAGCTTTGGGGGGTTAGGCACTGAAGCTTTCTTT. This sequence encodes CASSFGGLGTEAFF.

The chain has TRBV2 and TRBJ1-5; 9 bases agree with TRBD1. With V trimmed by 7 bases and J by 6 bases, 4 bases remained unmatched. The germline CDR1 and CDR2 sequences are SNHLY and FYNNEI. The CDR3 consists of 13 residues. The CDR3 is CASIGQGSQPQHF. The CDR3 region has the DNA TGTGCCAGCATAGGACAGGGGTCTCAGCCCCAGCATTTT.

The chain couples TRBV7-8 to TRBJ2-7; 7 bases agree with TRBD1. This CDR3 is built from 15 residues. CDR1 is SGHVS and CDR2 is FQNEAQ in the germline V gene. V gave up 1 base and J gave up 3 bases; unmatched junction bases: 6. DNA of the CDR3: TGTGCCAGCAGCTTAGACCCAGGGGGAATCTACGAGCAGTACTTC. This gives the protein CASSLDPGGIYEQYF.

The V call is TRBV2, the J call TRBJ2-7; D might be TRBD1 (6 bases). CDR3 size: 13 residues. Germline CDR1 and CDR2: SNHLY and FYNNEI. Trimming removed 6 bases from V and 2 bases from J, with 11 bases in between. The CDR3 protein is CASSVDSAYEQYV. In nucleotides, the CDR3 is TGTGCCAGCAGCGTGGACAGCGCCTACGAGCAGTACGTC.

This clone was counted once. The CDR3 is CASSLAALPTDTQYF. In nucleotides, the CDR3 is TGCGCCAGCAGCTTGGCCGCACTTCCCACAGATACGCAGTATTTT. This chain uses TRBV5-1 with TRBJ2-3; D is ambiguous. Germline CDR1 reads SGHRS; CDR2 reads YFSETQ. CDR3 length: 15 amino acids. Trimming stripped 0 bases from V and 2 bases from J, with 10 bases between.

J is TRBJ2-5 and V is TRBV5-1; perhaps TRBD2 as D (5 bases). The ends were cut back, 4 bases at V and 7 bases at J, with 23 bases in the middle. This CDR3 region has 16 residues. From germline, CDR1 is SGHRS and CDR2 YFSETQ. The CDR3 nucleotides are TGCGCCAGCAGCCTACACCAGAGGGCCTCCTTGGGGACCCAGTACTTC. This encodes CASSLHQRASLGTQYF.

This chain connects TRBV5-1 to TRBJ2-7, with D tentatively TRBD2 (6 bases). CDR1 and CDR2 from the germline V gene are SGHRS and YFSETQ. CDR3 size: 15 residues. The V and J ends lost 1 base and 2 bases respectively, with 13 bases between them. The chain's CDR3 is CASSLSGTGPYEQYF. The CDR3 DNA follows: TGCGCCAGCAGCTTGAGTGGGACTGGTCCCTACGAGCAGTACTTC.